The entry that follows covers one T cell receptor (beta chain) sequence. J lost 3 bases, V lost 0 bases, and 18 bases had no gene match. This CDR3 has 20 residues. Germline loops: CDR1 MNHNS, CDR2 SASEGT. Assay used: immunoSEQ multiplex PCR; TCRdb lists only in-frame clones, some missing. This table has some 2,400,000 clones, nearly 97% appearing once. Each sample came from a Caucasian adult donor living in Nashville, Tennessee. The record originates from a study of shared clonotypes between healthy human individuals. Sequencing was carried out using naive CD4+ T cells sorted from blood. As for subset: CD45RA+ positively selected. The rearrangement uses TRBV6-1 and TRBJ2-7; TRBD2 aligns across 9 bases. This TCR was sampled from a man between 18 and 29 years old in good health. The CDR3 DNA sequence: TGTGCCAGCAGTGAAGCTTCCTATCGTGCGCGGGGGGGCTGGAGCTACGAGCAGTACTTC. It translates to CASSEASYRARGGWSYEQYF.